These T cell receptor beta chains were read from a single sample in a study of blood T cell dynamics during melanoma immunotherapy. Clones were read by immunoSEQ multiplex PCR, and TCRdb kept only the in-frame ones, dropping some. The sample has roughly 15,000 clones, 85% to 90% seen once. Source: blood, taken from a patient treated with checkpoint blockade. The receptors shown here come from a human donor with melanoma. The CDR3 runs from the conserved cysteine through the conserved F or W. The D gene is left open where the match is weak. Clone size is given for some rows only: seen once, a few or many times, or a class if the clone is expanded.

>TRBD2|TRBJ2-3|NA|TRBV2
CASSEALPGRPPGGPTDTQYF
TGTGCCAGCAGTGAAGCGCTTCCGGGCCGGCCCCCGGGGGGGCCCACAGATACGCAGTATTTT
>TRBD1|TRBJ1-2|NA|TRBV2
CASSIQGHYGYTF
TGTGCCAGCAGTATACAGGGGCACTATGGCTACACCTTC
>NA|TRBJ2-2|NA|TRBV2
CASSGTRNTGELFF
TGTGCCAGCAGTGGGACGAGGAACACCGGGGAGCTGTTTTTT
>TRBD1|TRBJ2-7|NA|TRBV18
CASSPDNRGVHEQYF
TGTGCCAGCTCACCAGACAACAGGGGAGTCCACGAGCAGTACTTC
>NA|TRBJ2-3|NA|TRBV5-6
CASSLGADTQYF
TGTGCCAGCAGCTTAGGTGCAGATACGCAGTATTTT
>TRBD1|TRBJ1-5|NA|TRBV6-6
CASSQEGGGGNQPQHF
TGTGCCAGCAGCCAGGAGGGAGGGGGCGGCAATCAGCCCCAGCATTTT
>NA|TRBJ1-3|NA|TRBV2
CASSEPDSGNTIYF
TGTGCCAGCAGTGAGCCGGACTCTGGAAACACCATATATTTT
>NA|TRBJ2-5|NA|TRBV7-9
CASRGTQETQYF
TGTGCCTCGAGGGGAACCCAAGAGACCCAGTACTTC
>NA|TRBJ1-4|NA|TRBV28
CASTTFRGANEKLFF
TGTGCCAGCACCACTTTCAGGGGAGCTAATGAAAAACTGTTTTTT
>TRBD1|TRBJ2-7|NA|TRBV7-9
CASSLRGTGFRGYEQYF
TGTGCCAGCAGCTTACGTGGGACAGGCTTCCGTGGGTACGAGCAGTACTTC
>TRBD2|TRBJ2-7|once|TRBV5-1
CASSPSGGYEQYF
TGCGCCAGCAGTCCCAGCGGGGGCTACGAGCAGTACTTC
>NA|TRBJ1-1|NA|TRBV5-1
CASSLAGRSEAFF
TGCGCCAGCAGCTTGGCAGGCCGATCTGAAGCTTTCTTT
>NA|TRBJ1-1|few|TRBV5-1
CASSPSRAGNTEAFF
TGCGCCAGCAGCCCCTCAAGGGCGGGGAACACTGAAGCTTTCTTT
>NA|TRBJ2-7|NA|TRBV11-3
CASSLWGTPRVRYEQYF
TGTGCCAGCAGCTTGTGGGGAACGCCACGAGTAAGATACGAGCAGTACTTC
>NA|TRBJ2-7|NA|TRBV5-1
CASSGPGPREQYF
TGCGCCAGCAGCGGTCCAGGCCCGCGGGAGCAGTACTTC
>TRBD1|TRBJ2-7|NA|TRBV30
CAWNFRGTGHYEQYF
TGTGCCTGGAATTTCAGAGGGACAGGGCATTACGAGCAGTACTTC
>NA|TRBJ2-1|NA|TRBV6-1
CASPTYNEQFF
TGTGCCAGCCCAACGTACAATGAGCAGTTCTTC
>NA|TRBJ2-7|NA|TRBV28
CASSSTGAGTYEQYF
TGTGCCAGCAGTTCGACCGGGGCAGGTACCTACGAGCAGTACTTC
>NA|TRBJ2-2|NA|TRBV5-6
CASSSTRQITGELFF
TGTGCCAGCAGCTCCACTAGACAAATCACCGGGGAGCTGTTTTTT
>NA|TRBJ1-6|NA|TRBV7-9
CASSLAGQQNSPLHF
TGTGCCAGCAGCTTAGCAGGGCAGCAGAATTCACCCCTCCACTTT
>TRBD2|TRBJ2-6|NA|TRBV7-6
CASSLGRASGGNSGANVLTF
TGTGCCAGCAGCTTAGGGAGGGCTAGCGGGGGAAACTCTGGGGCCAACGTCCTGACTTTC
>NA|TRBJ2-1|NA|TRBV5-6
CASSLFVGSSYNEQFF
TGTGCCAGCAGCTTGTTTGTGGGGAGCTCCTACAATGAGCAGTTCTTC
>NA|TRBJ1-6|NA|TRBV18
CASSPRPVSSYNSPLHF
TGTGCCAGCTCACCTCGGCCGGTGAGCTCCTATAATTCACCCCTCCACTTT
>NA|TRBJ2-7|NA|TRBV2
CASSGGSRSSYEQYF
TGTGCCAGCAGTGGGGGTTCCAGGAGCTCCTACGAGCAGTACTTC
>NA|TRBJ2-5|NA|TRBV19
CASSIGGTYQETQYF
TGTGCCAGTAGTATAGGGGGGACCTACCAAGAGACCCAGTACTTC
>NA|TRBJ2-3|NA|TRBV20-1
CSAILGDTQYF
TGCAGTGCCATTTTGGGAGATACGCAGTATTTT